This paragraph covers one T cell receptor (beta chain) sequence. Its antigen is still unknown. Nothing much larger sits one base from this clone, and base qualities are not available. Deletion took 0 bases off V and 6 bases off J, with a span of 12 bases between the germline ends. From its cysteine to its phenylalanine, the CDR3 spans 14 amino acids. The read is trimmed to its CDR3 DNA, 42 bases read in frame from base 1. The CDR1 and CDR2 encoded by the germline V gene (reference sequence) are GTSNPN and SVGIG. The sample comes from a study of CD8+ T cells in alopecia areata (dated by TCRdb to between 2017 and 2018). With regard to the full study: Treated patients were enrolled in an open-label pilot trial of oral tofacitinib, 5 to 10 mg twice daily, for moderate-to-severe alopecia areata. Tofacitinib was administered for 6 to 18 months, and 6 months of follow-up off drug were then conducted to assess delayed response and recurrence. Disease severity in treated patients was measured with the SALT score, which quantifies the percentage of affected scalp surface area. The study used high-throughput TCRbeta sequencing to examine T cell clonal expansion in alopecia areata, in both the C3H/HeJ mouse model and human patients. In humans, TCRbeta sequencing was performed on scalp tissue and on sorted CD4+ and CD8+ peripheral blood T cells from healthy controls and from patients with patchy or totalis/universalis alopecia areata. Biopsies were taken from tofacitinib-treated patients at baseline and at 4 and 24 weeks of treatment, and a later scalp biopsy was taken in several of the tofacitinib-treated patients. Scalp clonality was compared across normal scalp (n=4), patchy alopecia areata scalp (n=8), and alopecia totalis/universalis scalp (n=8). RNA came from the PAXgene miRNA kit for fixed scalp, the miRNeasy kit for PBMCs, and the RNeasy kit for mouse skin. Amplification of TCRbeta CDR3 regions was done by immunoSEQ multiplex PCR using 35 Vbeta forward primers and 13 Jbeta reverse primers.

The research as a whole found: Scalp clonality and the number of expanded CD8+ clones among the top 100 scalp clones were significantly decreased by tofacitinib. During tofacitinib treatment, many expanded lesional clones remained in scalp and blood, and this persistence may partly explain relapse after treatment is stopped. Unlike mouse skin, where gammadelta T cells dominate, normal human skin contains resident alphabeta T cells that get sequenced too, which complicates analysis of the scalp TCR repertoire. Compared with mice, TCR sequences shared between patients were less clear, possibly partly because of HLA diversity across the patient population. Because the treated cohort was small and included a single nonresponder, larger studies are needed to assess links between baseline CD8+ expansion and response. Higher clonality and more expanded CD8+ clones were observed in lesional scalp than in normal scalp, particularly in alopecia totalis/universalis, a finding suggestive of antigenic drive.

The library was obtained by the immunoSEQ multiplex PCR assay. RNA was extracted from all samples and reverse transcribed into cDNA, which served as template for TCR sequencing. First-strand cDNA was synthesized with SuperScript III using a 2:1 mix of oligo-dT and random hexamers. Amplification bias was assessed with a synthetic immune receptor repertoire, and residual bias was removed computationally. The study's processing was this. Raw reads were preprocessed to remove errors, and CDR3 was defined by IMGT conventions from the conserved cysteine to phenylalanine. Clonality was computed by normalizing Shannon entropy by log2 of the number of productive unique TCRs and subtracting the result from 1. Whether each scalp clone was CD4 or CD8 was inferred by checking scalp TCRbeta sequences against the CD4 and CD8 repertoires from sorted blood. TCRdb holds this immuneACCESS table with in-frame rearrangements only. Some clones are missing; in checked studies, unresolved V genes explain under half, and the rest has no known cause. V and J calls and clone size come straight from that table; D and trimming were deduced from the DNA. The sample profile shows 120,000 or so clones; 50% to 75% of them were found once. The top ten clones comprise almost 30% of the sample.

Explained via the paper, the time point label denotes: roughly 27 days on oral tofacitinib. The sample's treatment or condition label, in plain terms: oral pan-JAK inhibitor, 5-10 mg twice daily. Lesional scalp punch biopsies and peripheral blood were obtained from alopecia areata patients. PBMCs were separated by density centrifugation and stained for CD3, CD4 and CD8, after which CD4+ and CD8+ T cells were sorted on a FACSAria. The TCR sequence derives from a human donor with alopecia areata. This specimen consisted of CD8+ T cells sorted from blood, obtained at week 4, from a patient treated with tofacitinib. The chain employs TRBV30 and TRBJ1-5; TRBD1 is possibly the D segment (5 matching bases). The CDR3 amino acid sequence is: CAWSVGQDRQPQHF. The nucleotide sequence is given as TGTGCCTGGAGTGTCGGACAAGACCGTCAGCCCCAGCATTTT.